Each of the 17 T cell receptor beta chains below was sequenced from the same sample in a study of T cell changes during pregnancy in multiple sclerosis. Generated by immunoSEQ multiplex PCR, the TCRdb table keeps only in-frame clones and is missing some. Of about 29,000 clones detected, approximately 92% appear once; the ten largest clones hold 5% to 6%. The sequencing used CD8+ T cells from peripheral blood mononuclear cells, collected before pregnancy. Every receptor here comes from a female donor with multiple sclerosis, enrolled in a pregnancy study.

V is TRBV10-2 and J is TRBJ2-7; the D is unclear. The CDR3 covers 15 residues. Trimming pared 6 bases from V and 0 bases from J, leaving 15 bases between. CDR1 is WSHSY and CDR2 is SAAADI in the germline V gene. CDR3 DNA sequence: TGCGCCAGCAGGGTCGGCGTGGGCCACTCCTACGAGCAGTACTTC. It yields the protein CASRVGVGHSYEQYF.

This chain links TRBV7-9 with TRBJ1-2; D is possibly TRBD1 (5 bases). Germline V gene data show CDR1 as SEHNR and CDR2 as FQNEAQ (reference sequence). Deletions cut 1 base from V and 8 bases from J, with 11 bases between. This CDR3 contains 13 residues. The DNA of the CDR3 is TGTGCCAGCAGCTTAGGGCAGGGCGGCGGCTACACCTTC. As protein: CASSLGQGGGYTF.

The chain employs TRBV19 and TRBJ1-1; 8 bases are a match to TRBD1. There are 15 residues in the CDR3. CDR1 and CDR2 (germline): LNHDA, SQIVND (reference sequence). The V segment lost 5 bases and the J segment 5 bases; nucleotides outside the gene matches: 10. The CDR3 reads CASSLPDRGGTEAFF. The CDR3 nucleotides are TGTGCCAGTAGTCTCCCAGACAGGGGAGGGACTGAAGCTTTCTTT.

V gene TRBV10-3 combines with J gene TRBJ2-3; 11 bases map to TRBD2. CDR3 length: 18 amino acids. Germline assignment: CDR1 ENHRY and CDR2 SYGVKD. Trimming cost V 8 bases and J 2 bases; bases outside gene matches: 15. The CDR3 coding sequence is TGTGCCATCCGATTGGGACTAGCGGAGGACTTATTCACAGATACGCAGTATTTT. This gives the protein CAIRLGLAEDLFTDTQYF.

This sequence joins TRBV11-2 and TRBJ2-7; a weak D match, TRBD2 (7 bases). The germline V and J ends were trimmed by 5 bases and 5 bases, with 19 bases remaining between them. Germline V lookup: CDR1 SGHAT, CDR2 FQNNGV. The CDR3 runs to 15 residues. CDR3 nucleotide sequence: TGTGCCAGCAGCCGAAAAGGGGGGGGCGAGGACGAGCAGTACTTC. Amino acids: CASSRKGGGEDEQYF.

This chain connects TRBV2 to TRBJ1-2, with a weak D call TRBD1 (6 bases). Trimming left V 9 bases short and J 4 bases short, with 21 bases between. There are 15 residues in the CDR3. The germline gives CDR1 SNHLY, CDR2 FYNNEI. The chain's CDR3 is CARGGAAQESYGYTF. The CDR3 bases are TGTGCCAGGGGGGGGGCAGCTCAAGAATCCTATGGCTACACCTTC.

The V gene is TRBV6-1, the J gene TRBJ2-4; D possibly corresponds to TRBD1 (6 bases). CDR1 and CDR2 (germline): MNHNS, SASEGT. There are 17 residues in the CDR3. Trimming took 4 bases from V and 0 from J, leaving 16 bases between them. CDR3 in amino acids: CASSARGQLLAKNIQYF. The CDR3 DNA follows: TGTGCCAGCAGTGCCCGCGGACAGCTTCTAGCCAAAAACATTCAGTACTTC.

The chain couples TRBV7-9 to TRBJ2-7; 8 bases map to TRBD1. Germline CDR1 reads SEHNR; CDR2 reads FQNEAQ (reference sequence). V dropped 3 bases and J dropped 0; count of bases not matched to a gene: 4. This CDR3 has 15 amino acids. In DNA, the CDR3 is TGTGCCAGCAGCTTCTCGGACAGGGCCTCCTACGAGCAGTACTTC. Its translation: CASSFSDRASYEQYF.

The rearrangement joins TRBV18 to TRBJ1-1, with no clear D. Trimming shortened V by 2 bases and J by 5 bases, and 9 bases separated the two germline ends. CDR1 is KGHSH, CDR2 LQKENI, per germline. CDR3 length: 13 residues. CDR3 residues: CASSPTTATEAFF. CDR3 DNA sequence: TGTGCCAGCTCACCAACAACAGCTACTGAAGCTTTCTTT.

The chain links TRBV27 to TRBJ2-7; no definite D call. Per the germline V gene, CDR1 is MNHEY and CDR2 is SMNVEV (reference sequence). V was trimmed by 5 bases and J by 3 bases, leaving 14 bases between them. This CDR3 has 14 amino acids. The CDR3 reads CASSISMAYYEQYF. In DNA, the CDR3 is TGTGCCAGCAGTATTTCAATGGCATACTACGAGCAGTACTTC.

The chain employs TRBV9 and TRBJ2-1, with 7 bases fitting TRBD1. The length of the CDR3 is 15 residues. J gave up 6 bases and V 0 bases, and 6 bases lay outside the gene matches. CDR1 and CDR2 from the germline V gene are SGDLS and YYNGEE. CDR3 nucleotides: TGTGCCAGCAGCGTAGTTGGGACAGTTTTCAATGAGCAGTTCTTC. Protein product: CASSVVGTVFNEQFF.

The chain uses TRBV4-3 and TRBJ2-7; the D is unclear. V lost 0 bases to trimming and J lost 2 bases, with 8 bases between them. CDR3 length equals 14 residues. Germline loops: CDR1 LGHNA, CDR2 YSLEER. CDR3 protein: CASSQERLTYEQYF. The CDR3 coding sequence is TGCGCCAGCAGCCAAGAGCGGCTTACCTACGAGCAGTACTTC.

The table lists this clone with a count of one. The V and J genes are TRBV5-1 and TRBJ2-7; 9 bases fit TRBD1. CDR3 length: 14 amino acids. In germline, CDR1 is SGHRS, CDR2 YFSETQ. The ends lost 6 bases at V and 5 bases at J; junction bases unmatched: 9. The CDR3 is CASKAGQGRHEQYF. CDR3 sequence (DNA): TGCGCCAGCAAAGCGGGACAGGGACGCCACGAGCAGTACTTC.

The chain links TRBV18 to TRBJ1-5, with D perhaps matching TRBD1 (5 bases). CDR3 length: 19 residues. From germline, CDR1 is KGHSH and CDR2 LQKENI. The V end lost 2 bases, the J end lost 1 base, and 21 bases lay between the germline ends. The CDR3 DNA reads as TGTGCCAGCTCACCAGGTGGAGGGACCCCCTTCGTGAGCAATCAGCCCCAGCATTTT. Translated: CASSPGGGTPFVSNQPQHF.

V and J are TRBV5-1 and TRBJ2-3, with 13 bases identical to TRBD2. The germline CDR1 and CDR2 sequences are SGHRS and YFSETQ. Trimming took 0 bases from V and 4 from J; bases not matched to a gene: 2. The CDR3 sequence is 16 residues long. The CDR3 coding sequence is TGCGCCAGCAGCTTGGTACTAGCGGGAGGGCCAGATACGCAGTATTTT. As protein: CASSLVLAGGPDTQYF.

The rearrangement links TRBV4-1 to TRBJ1-2, with a possible D match to TRBD1 (6 bases). The CDR3 totals 15 residues. Trimming pared 2 bases from V and 3 bases from J, leaving 13 bases between. Germline CDR1 and CDR2: MGHRA and YSYEKL. The CDR3 sequence is CASSQFLRTDYGYTF. The CDR3 nucleotides read TGCGCCAGCAGCCAATTCCTCAGGACAGACTATGGCTACACCTTC.

The CDR3 bases are TGCAGCGTTGAAGATTCAGGGCCTGGCTACACCTTC. Its translation: CSVEDSGPGYTF. The gene calls are TRBV29-1 and TRBJ1-2, with D perhaps TRBD1 (5 bases). Trimming shortened V by 0 bases and J by 7 bases, and 9 bases separated the two germline ends. There are 12 residues in the CDR3. Germline CDR1 and CDR2: SQVTM and ANQGSEA.